This record concerns one TCR beta chain sequence. V gave up 1 base and J gave up 5 bases, with 17 bases separating them. This CDR3 is built from 16 residues. The germline V gene has CDR1 LNHNV and CDR2 YYDKDF (reference sequence). Libraries were prepared by immunoSEQ multiplex PCR; TCRdb keeps only in-frame clonotypes and omits some of them. The data hold 200,000 to 300,000 clones, with 86% observed a single time. The data belong to a study of blood T cell repertoires in COVID-19. The rearrangement joins TRBV15 to TRBJ2-5, with D possibly matching TRBD2 (6 bases). Sequences were obtained from peripheral blood. The TCR sequence derives from a man aged 55 to 70 with acute or convalescent COVID-19. This CDR3 is CATSRALGGLGETQYF. The CDR3 DNA sequence: TGTGCCACCAGCAGAGCCCTTGGGGGGTTAGGGGAGACCCAGTACTTC.